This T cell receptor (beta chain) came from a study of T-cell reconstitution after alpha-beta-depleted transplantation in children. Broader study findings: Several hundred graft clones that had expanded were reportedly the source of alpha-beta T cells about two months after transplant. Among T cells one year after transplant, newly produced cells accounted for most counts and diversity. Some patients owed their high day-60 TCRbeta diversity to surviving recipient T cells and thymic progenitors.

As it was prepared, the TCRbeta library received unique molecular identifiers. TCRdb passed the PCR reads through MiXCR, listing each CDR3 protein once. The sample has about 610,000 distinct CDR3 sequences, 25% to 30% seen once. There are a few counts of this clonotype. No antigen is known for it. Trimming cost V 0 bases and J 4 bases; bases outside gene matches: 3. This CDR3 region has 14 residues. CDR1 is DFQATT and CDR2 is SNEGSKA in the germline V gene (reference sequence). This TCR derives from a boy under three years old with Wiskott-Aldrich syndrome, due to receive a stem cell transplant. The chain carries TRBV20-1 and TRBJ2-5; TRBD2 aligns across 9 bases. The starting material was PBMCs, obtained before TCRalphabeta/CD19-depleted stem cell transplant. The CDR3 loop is CSARDAGGSETQYF. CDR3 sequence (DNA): TGCAGTGCTAGAGACGCGGGAGGGTCAGAGACCCAGTACTTC.